This is a list of T cell receptor beta chains from one sample in a study of STAT5B mutations in CD4+ large granular lymphocyte leukemia. The table came from immunoSEQ multiplex PCR; TCRdb's copy has only in-frame clones and leaves some out. The sample yields more than 30,000 clones, about 89% seen once. The sequencing input was CD4+ T cells from blood buffy coats. Source of these receptors: a human donor in good health. CDR3s include the opening cysteine and the closing phenylalanine or tryptophan. A D gene is named only where the DNA matches it firmly. Size values are once, few and many counts, or a class for expanded clones, and some rows have none.

>TRBJ1-2|-|TRBV7-9|-
CASSLEPDRPYGYTF
TGTGCCAGCAGCTTAGAACCGGACAGACCCTATGGCTACACCTTC
>TRBJ1-4|-|TRBV5-1|-
CASSLAWTGTDEKLFF
TGCGCCAGCAGCTTGGCCTGGACGGGAACAGATGAAAAACTGTTTTTT
>TRBJ2-1|-|TRBV14|-
CASSQTRDNEQFF
TGTGCCAGCAGCCAAACGCGGGATAATGAGCAGTTCTTC
>TRBJ2-5|-|TRBV7-6|-
CASSLRQETQYF
TGTGCCAGCAGCCTTCGCCAAGAGACCCAGTACTTC
>TRBJ1-6|-|TRBV2|TRBD1
CARRGNRGGPLHF
TGTGCCAGACGCGGAAACAGGGGGGGACCCCTCCACTTT
>TRBJ2-3|-|TRBV5-1|-
CASSLGGLMDTQYF
TGCGCCAGCAGCTTGGGGGGCTTGATGGATACGCAGTATTTT
>TRBJ2-5|-|TRBV7-8|TRBD1
CASSPGTGGAETQYF
TGTGCCAGCAGCCCAGGGACAGGGGGGGCAGAGACCCAGTACTTC
>TRBJ1-4|-|TRBV27|-
CASSSHLSRGLNEKLFF
TGTGCCAGCAGTTCGCACCTCTCCAGGGGTCTTAATGAAAAACTGTTTTTT
>TRBJ1-4|-|TRBV28|-
CASKGGGEEKLFF
TGTGCCAGCAAGGGTGGGGGCGAAGAAAAACTGTTTTTT
>TRBJ1-4|-|TRBV7-2|-
CASSLGRANEKLFF
TGTGCCAGCAGCCTCGGACGCGCAAATGAAAAACTGTTTTTT
>TRBJ1-4|few|TRBV7-2|-
CASGASTNEKLFF
TGTGCCAGCGGCGCCTCAACTAATGAAAAACTGTTTTTT
>TRBJ2-1|-|TRBV2|-
CASSYYNEQFF
TGTGCCAGCAGTTACTACAATGAGCAGTTCTTC
>TRBJ2-1|-|TRBV4-1|-
CASSPGDGGPREQFF
TGCGCCAGCAGCCCAGGGGACGGGGGCCCCAGGGAGCAGTTCTTC
>TRBJ1-1|few|TRBV9|-
CASSVVSGNTEAFF
TGTGCCAGCAGCGTAGTCTCCGGGAACACTGAAGCTTTCTTT
>TRBJ2-3|-|TRBV5-4|-
CASSPLQESTDTQYF
TGTGCCAGCTCGCCCCTACAGGAGAGCACAGATACGCAGTATTTT
>TRBJ1-5|-|TRBV4-2|-
CASSLETGSRQPQHF
TGTGCCAGCAGCCTAGAAACAGGGTCACGTCAGCCCCAGCATTTT
>TRBJ2-2|-|TRBV19|-
CASSKQGNTGELFF
TGTGCCAGTAGCAAGCAGGGTAACACCGGGGAGCTGTTTTTT
>TRBJ2-7|few|TRBV6-4|TRBD2
CASSDSLAGGFYEQYF
TGTGCCAGCTCCGATAGTCTAGCGGGAGGGTTTTACGAGCAGTACTTC
>TRBJ1-1|-|TRBV7-3|-
CASSAGRANTEAFF
TGTGCCAGCAGCGCGGGACGGGCGAACACTGAAGCTTTCTTT
>TRBJ2-7|-|TRBV27|TRBD1
CASRRDSGQGSYEQYF
TGTGCCAGCAGAAGAGATTCGGGACAGGGATCCTACGAGCAGTACTTC
>TRBJ2-6|-|TRBV18|-
CASSPPNPTGGANVLTF
TGTGCCAGCTCACCACCGAACCCCACCGGTGGGGCCAACGTCCTGACTTTC
>TRBJ2-2|-|TRBV9|TRBD2
CASSQGLAGDGELFF
TGTGCCAGCAGCCAGGGACTAGCGGGAGACGGGGAGCTGTTTTTT
>TRBJ2-2|-|TRBV7-5|-
CVRSYYPGLAGGPSTGELFF
TGTGTCAGAAGCTATTACCCGGGACTAGCGGGAGGGCCGAGCACCGGGGAGCTGTTTTTT
>TRBJ1-1|-|TRBV20-1|-
CSAQRGEAFF
TGCAGTGCCCAACGGGGTGAAGCTTTCTTT
>TRBJ2-7|-|TRBV11-3|-
CASSSSYEQYF
TGTGCCAGCAGCTCTAGCTACGAGCAGTACTTC
>TRBJ2-2|-|TRBV7-9|-
CASSLLGPGELFF
TGTGCCAGCAGCTTACTAGGGCCCGGGGAGCTGTTTTTT
>TRBJ2-2|-|TRBV5-4|-
CASSLEGRVSITGELFF
TGTGCCAGCAGCTTGGAGGGCAGGGTGTCGATCACCGGGGAGCTGTTTTTT
>TRBJ1-4|-|TRBV7-9|-
CASSQGSNEKLFF
TGTGCCAGCAGCCAGGGGTCTAATGAAAAACTGTTTTTT
>TRBJ2-6|-|TRBV19|-
CATGTAGANVLTF
TGTGCCACGGGTACCGCAGGGGCCAACGTCCTGACTTTC
>TRBJ2-3|-|TRBV5-6|TRBD1
CASSLSGTGATDTQYF
TGTGCCAGCAGCTTGAGCGGGACAGGGGCTACAGATACGCAGTATTTT
>TRBJ2-1|-|TRBV7-2|TRBD2
CASSSQAGGGYNEQFF
TGTGCCAGCAGCTCCCAAGCGGGAGGGGGATACAATGAGCAGTTCTTC
>TRBJ2-7|-|TRBV5-4|-
CASSLGQFYEQYF
TGTGCCAGCAGCCTTGGACAGTTCTACGAGCAGTACTTC
>TRBJ2-1|-|TRBV29-1|TRBD2
CSVPGLAGGLARIDEQFF
TGCAGCGTTCCGGGACTAGCGGGAGGGCTAGCCAGGATCGATGAGCAGTTCTTC
>TRBJ1-1|-|TRBV15|-
CATSRDTDGNTEAFF
TGTGCCACCAGCAGAGATACGGACGGGAACACTGAAGCTTTCTTT
>TRBJ2-1|-|TRBV14|TRBD2
CASSQEIPPGLAGINTYNEQFF
TGTGCCAGCAGCCAGGAAATACCCCCGGGACTAGCGGGAATCAACACCTACAATGAGCAGTTCTTC
>TRBJ1-1|-|TRBV5-1|-
CASSSGTGRITEAFF
TGCGCCAGCAGCTCCGGGACGGGAAGGATCACTGAAGCTTTCTTT
>TRBJ2-2|-|TRBV6-6|-
CASSYSVSNTGELFF
TGTGCCAGCAGTTACTCGGTCTCGAACACCGGGGAGCTGTTTTTT
>TRBJ2-7|-|TRBV11-2|-
CASSYSGTAISYEQYF
TGTGCCAGCAGCTATAGTGGCACAGCCATCTCCTACGAGCAGTACTTC
>TRBJ2-7|few|TRBV27|-
CASSVTPAYEQYF
TGTGCCAGCAGTGTAACCCCCGCCTACGAGCAGTACTTC
>TRBJ2-5|-|TRBV2|-
CASSEAQGPQYF
TGTGCCAGCAGTGAAGCACAGGGCCCCCAGTACTTC
>TRBJ2-7|-|TRBV7-9|-
CASGFVGAIHEQYF
TGTGCCAGCGGTTTTGTAGGCGCGATCCACGAGCAGTACTTC
>TRBJ2-3|-|TRBV7-9|-
CASSFTDTQYF
TGTGCCAGCAGCTTTACAGATACGCAGTATTTT
>TRBJ2-6|-|TRBV5-6|-
CASSLAGANVLTF
TGTGCCAGCAGCTTGGCTGGGGCCAACGTCCTGACTTTC
>TRBJ1-4|-|TRBV5-4|-
CASSLDRGHEKLFF
TGTGCCAGCAGCTTGGACCGGGGGCACGAAAAACTGTTTTTT
>TRBJ1-2|few|TRBV7-8|-
CASSSGLNYGYTF
TGTGCCAGCAGCTCGGGTTTGAACTATGGCTACACCTTC
>TRBJ1-3|-|TRBV11-3|-
CASSLLPGDTGNTIYF
TGTGCCAGCAGCTTGCTGCCCGGGGACACTGGAAACACCATATATTTT
>TRBJ1-5|-|TRBV28|TRBD1
CASSPLRYGTGPQHF
TGTGCCAGCAGTCCCCTTAGGTATGGGACAGGGCCCCAGCATTTT
>TRBJ1-2|-|TRBV18|-
CASSPSGVGIYGYTF
TGTGCCAGCTCCCCTAGCGGGGTGGGAATCTATGGCTACACCTTC
>TRBJ2-3|-|TRBV5-1|-
CASEHGGGTDTQYF
TGCGCCAGCGAACATGGGGGAGGCACAGATACGCAGTATTTT
>TRBJ1-2|-|TRBV2|TRBD1
CASEGTGTNYGYTF
TGTGCCAGCGAAGGGACAGGGACTAACTATGGCTACACCTTC
>TRBJ2-2|-|TRBV7-9|TRBD2
CAYSGWTSGRRGTGELFF
TGTGCCTACTCTGGTTGGACTAGCGGGAGAAGGGGGACCGGGGAGCTGTTTTTT
>TRBJ1-1|once|TRBV28|-
CASSGRGGTEAFF
TGTGCCAGCAGTGGGCGGGGGGGCACTGAAGCTTTCTTT
>TRBJ2-7|-|TRBV19|-
CASSSLASTYEQYF
TGTGCCAGTAGTAGTCTAGCGTCTACTTACGAGCAGTACTTC
>TRBJ1-5|-|TRBV4-1|-
CASSQEGGPQHF
TGCGCCAGCAGCCAAGAAGGGGGGCCCCAGCATTTT